This T cell receptor (beta chain) originates from a study of blood T cell repertoires in COVID-19. Germline loops: CDR1 SGHRS, CDR2 YFSETQ. The CDR3 runs 13 residues. Trimming took 4 bases from V and 11 from J; bases not matched to a gene: 8. How the authors handled the data: Amplified reference gene primers provided the basis for estimating nucleated cell counts. The table came from immunoSEQ multiplex PCR; TCRdb's copy has only in-frame clones and leaves some out. V and J calls and clone size follow that table, whereas D and trimming were derived from the DNA. The profile covers approximately 250,000 clones, with 75% to 85% appearing a single time and around 5.9% taken by the ten largest.

The chain recombines TRBV5-1 with TRBJ2-3, with 9 bases identical to TRBD2. This clonotype was obtained from a human donor in a cohort sampled during active COVID-19. The sequencing input was peripheral blood. CDR3 loop: CASSPGPTSGQYF. Here the CDR3 DNA reads TGCGCCAGCAGCCCGGGACCGACTAGCGGGCAGTATTTT. The complete variable domain, with remaining parts taken from reference TRBV5-1 and TRBJ2-3, reads KAGVTQTPRYLIKTRGQQVTLSCSPISGHRSVSWYQQTPGQGLQFLFEYFSETQRNKGNFPGRFSGRQFSNSRSEMNVSTLELGDSALYLCASSPGPTSGQYFGPGTRLTVL.